Shown below are 32 T cell receptor beta chains from a single sample sequenced in a study of blood T cell repertoires in COVID-19. Produced via immunoSEQ multiplex PCR; TCRdb's table is partial and in-frame only. The table includes under 200,000 clones, roughly four fifths detected once. The sequenced sample was peripheral blood. These receptors were taken from a woman older than 75 with acute or convalescent COVID-19.

The CDR3 sequence: CASTRSRDRNSPLHF. CDR3 coding DNA: TGTGCCAGTACCCGAAGCAGGGACAGAAATTCACCCCTCCACTTT. The chain has TRBV19 and TRBJ1-6; the match to TRBD1 covers 7 bases. Germline lookup yields CDR1 LNHDA and CDR2 SQIVND (reference sequence). V shed 7 bases, J shed 7 bases, and the junction held 10 bases outside the gene matches. This CDR3 region has 15 residues.

The chain has TRBV28 and TRBJ2-2; possible D gene TRBD1, 5 bases. The CDR3 has 15 amino acids. Looked up from germline, CDR1 is MDHEN and CDR2 is SYDVKM. V shed 5 bases and J shed 3 bases, with 13 bases lying between them. CDR3 residues: CASSTNKGYTGELFF. The CDR3 DNA reads as TGTGCCAGCAGTACCAACAAGGGGTACACCGGGGAGCTGTTTTTT.

For the CDR3, the DNA is TGCGCCAGCAGCGGGGGACAGATGAACACTGAAGCTTTCTTT. Translation gives CASSGGQMNTEAFF. The V gene is TRBV5-1, the J gene TRBJ1-1; 7 bases agree with TRBD1. The length of the CDR3 is 14 residues. V was pared by 4 bases and J by 0 bases, with 3 bases of the junction left unmatched. Germline CDR1 is SGHRS and CDR2 is YFSETQ.

V usage is TRBV2 and J usage is TRBJ2-1, with D tentatively TRBD2 (6 bases). This CDR3 has 15 amino acids. The V gene's germline CDR1 is SNHLY and CDR2 FYNNEI. The V gene lost 4 bases and the J gene lost 6 bases, with 16 bases spanning the gap. The CDR3 nucleotides read TGTGCCAGCAGTGGAACTAGCATGTTTACCAATGAGCAGTTCTTC. Translation gives CASSGTSMFTNEQFF.

As concerns this clone: The sample has other DNA sequences that encode this CDR3 too. The chain couples TRBV19 to TRBJ1-5, with 8 bases fitting TRBD1. This CDR3 contains 15 residues. Germline V CDR1 and CDR2: LNHDA, SQIVND (reference sequence). The ends lost 3 bases at V and 2 bases at J; junction bases unmatched: 3. The CDR3 loop is CASSIRGLGNQPQHF. CDR3 nucleotide sequence: TGTGCCAGTAGTATCAGGGGGCTCGGCAATCAGCCCCAGCATTTT.

The V gene is TRBV9, the J gene TRBJ2-3; D not resolved. Germline-derived CDR1 and CDR2 are SGDLS and YYNGEE. The CDR3 runs to 14 residues. V lost 7 bases and J 0 bases, leaving 12 bases between the germline ends. The CDR3 DNA reads as TGTGCCAGCTCTGGCCTCATTAGCACAGATACGCAGTATTTT. Encoded protein: CASSGLISTDTQYF.

This rearrangement joins TRBV30 to TRBJ2-5, with a possible D match to TRBD1 (5 bases). This CDR3 is built from 15 residues. Deletions cut 0 bases from V and 1 base from J, with 12 bases between. Per the germline V gene, CDR1 is GTSNPN and CDR2 is SVGIG (reference sequence). CDR3 sequence reads: CAWSVGRQGQETQYF. CDR3 in DNA: TGTGCCTGGAGTGTAGGTCGGCAGGGCCAAGAGACCCAGTACTTC. Full variable domain (remainder filled in from reference TRBV30 and TRBJ2-5): SQTIHQWPATLVQPVGSPLSLECTVEGTSNPNLYWYRQAAGRGLQLLFYSVGIGQISSEVPQNLSASRPQDRQFILSSKKLLLSDSGFYLCAWSVGRQGQETQYFGPGTRLLVL.

This chain uses TRBV6-5 with TRBJ1-1, with 9 bases fitting TRBD1. The V gene end was trimmed by 2 bases and the J gene end by 4 bases; junction bases not matched to a gene: 2. The CDR3 totals 14 residues. Looked up from germline, CDR1 is MNHEY and CDR2 is SVGAGI. CDR3: CASSYGTGFTEAFF. CDR3 nucleotides: TGTGCCAGCAGTTACGGGACAGGGTTCACTGAAGCTTTCTTT.

The chain has TRBV29-1 and TRBJ2-5; the match to TRBD1 covers 11 bases. Germline lookup yields CDR1 SQVTM and CDR2 ANQGSEA. The V segment lost 3 bases and the J segment 7 bases; nucleotides outside the gene matches: 4. The CDR3 has 13 residues. The CDR3: CSVEDRGHRTQYF. The CDR3 nucleotides read TGCAGCGTTGAGGACAGGGGGCATAGGACCCAGTACTTC.

The chain links TRBV10-2 to TRBJ2-5; a possible D gene is TRBD2 (6 bases). This CDR3 has 15 amino acids. Germline values: CDR1 WSHSY, CDR2 SAAADI. The V gene lost 2 bases and the J gene lost 2 bases, with 12 bases spanning the gap. CDR3 coding DNA: TGCGCCAGCAGTGAGGCCCTAGCGACTCAAGAGACCCAGTACTTC. Amino acids: CASSEALATQETQYF.

The CDR3: CAWSVGGSYNEQFF. The CDR3 DNA sequence: TGTGCCTGGAGTGTCGGGGGTTCCTACAATGAGCAGTTCTTC. V gene TRBV30 combines with J gene TRBJ2-1; maybe TRBD2 (6 bases). CDR3 size: 14 residues. V shed 0 bases and J shed 1 base, with 7 bases lying between them. Germline values: CDR1 GTSNPN, CDR2 SVGIG (reference sequence).

The V call is TRBV5-1, the J call TRBJ2-4, with 8 bases aligning to TRBD1. The CDR3 has 15 residues. The germline V gene encodes CDR1 SGHRS and CDR2 YFSETQ. The ends lost 4 bases at V and 2 bases at J; junction bases unmatched: 5. The CDR3 loop reads CASSPGTGSKNIQYF. The CDR3 nucleotides are TGCGCCAGCAGCCCGGGGACAGGCTCCAAAAACATTCAGTACTTC.

The chain employs TRBV11-3 and TRBJ2-1; TRBD2 matches 7 bases. Germline lookup yields CDR1 SGHNT and CDR2 YENEEA. There are 17 residues in the CDR3. The V and J ends lost 4 bases and 8 bases, in that order; junction bases with no gene match: 17. CDR3 sequence: CASSSGEGLPAGDEQFF. Here the CDR3 DNA reads TGTGCCAGCAGCTCGGGGGAGGGACTCCCCGCCGGGGATGAGCAGTTCTTC.

The V call is TRBV5-1, the J call TRBJ2-7; TRBD2 agrees at 14 bases. From germline, CDR1 is SGHRS and CDR2 YFSETQ. The CDR3 extends over 13 amino acids. The CDR3 loop reads CASSSGLAGEKRV. CDR3 in DNA: TGCGCCAGCAGCTCGGGACTAGCGGGAGAAAAGCGAGTC.

V is TRBV5-1 and J is TRBJ2-7, with 9 bases aligning to TRBD2. From germline, CDR1 is SGHRS and CDR2 YFSETQ. Germline trimming cut 5 bases from V and 0 bases from J; bases unmatched to any gene: 3. The CDR3 covers 14 residues. Here the CDR3 reads CASSSTSGSYEQYF. The CDR3 DNA reads as TGCGCCAGCAGTTCGACTAGCGGCTCCTACGAGCAGTACTTC.

J is TRBJ1-4 and V is TRBV4-1; 10 bases map to TRBD1. Germline values: CDR1 MGHRA, CDR2 YSYEKL. The CDR3 consists of 16 residues. Trimming cost V 4 bases and J 8 bases; bases outside gene matches: 10. The CDR3 sequence is CASSPGQGIGNEKLFF. The CDR3 DNA is TGCGCCAGCAGCCCGGGACAGGGGATTGGAAACGAAAAACTGTTTTTT.

This clone was seen more than once but under ten times. This chain links TRBV6-4 with TRBJ1-6; D call uncertain. There are 19 residues in the CDR3. V shed 0 bases and J shed 3 bases, with 18 bases lying between them. Germline loops: CDR1 MRHNA, CDR2 SNTAGT. The CDR3 nucleotides are TGTGCCAGCAGTGACTCCACGGGGTACCCGCCCTTCTATAATTCACCCCTCCACTTT. Translation: CASSDSTGYPPFYNSPLHF.

The chain recombines TRBV19 with TRBJ1-1, with D possibly being TRBD1 (5 bases). The CDR3 totals 13 residues. The germline V gene encodes CDR1 LNHDA and CDR2 SQIVND (reference sequence). V gave up 5 bases and J gave up 6 bases, with 13 bases separating them. CDR3 protein: CASSVQGFSEAFF. The CDR3 DNA sequence: TGTGCCAGTAGTGTCCAGGGTTTTTCTGAAGCTTTCTTT.

The chain is built from TRBV29-1 and TRBJ1-1, with D hard to call. This CDR3 region has 11 residues. Trimming took 1 base from V and 5 from J, leaving 5 bases between them. The germline gives CDR1 SQVTM, CDR2 ANQGSEA. The CDR3 sequence is CSVEGATEAFF. In DNA, the CDR3 is TGCAGCGTTGAAGGGGCTACTGAAGCTTTCTTT. The variable domain in full, completed from reference TRBV29-1 and TRBJ1-1, reads SAVISQKPSRDICQRGTSLTIQCQVDSQVTMMFWYRQQPGQSLTLIATANQGSEATYESGFVIDKFPISRPNLTFSTLTVSNMSPEDSSIYLCSVEGATEAFFGQGTRLTVV.

The rearrangement joins TRBV9 to TRBJ2-3, with D tentatively TRBD2 (6 bases). Per germline, CDR1 SGDLS and CDR2 YYNGEE. The length of the CDR3 is 18 residues. V lost 0 bases and J lost 0, with 17 bases in between. Here the CDR3 reads CASSVAGVSGGSTDTQYF. The CDR3 DNA is TGTGCCAGCAGCGTAGCGGGGGTTTCGGGCGGGAGCACAGATACGCAGTATTTT.

In its sample, this clone was seen many times. V and J are TRBV27 and TRBJ1-1; D uncertain. The V gene lost 9 bases and the J gene lost 1 base, with 12 bases spanning the gap. Germline CDR1 reads MNHEY; CDR2 reads SMNVEV (reference sequence). The CDR3 spans 13 residues. The CDR3 here is CASSLQQNTEAFF. DNA for the CDR3: TGTGCCAGTTCTTTACAGCAGAACACTGAAGCTTTCTTT.

The genes are TRBV9 and TRBJ2-7; 9 bases map to TRBD1. The CDR3 runs to 15 residues. Germline CDR1 reads SGDLS; CDR2 reads YYNGEE. J was trimmed by 1 base and V by 3 bases; bases with no gene match: 5. The CDR3 coding sequence is TGTGCCAGCAGCGCGGGGACAGGGTTGTCCTACGAGCAGTACTTC. Its translation: CASSAGTGLSYEQYF.

This rearrangement joins TRBV10-3 to TRBJ2-7, with TRBD1 matching over 8 bases. V shed 0 bases and J 7 bases; nucleotides not matched to a gene: 8. The CDR3 is 15 amino acids. CDR1 is ENHRY, CDR2 SYGVKD, per germline. The CDR3 region has the DNA TGTGCCATCAGTGAGTCCGGTCAGGGGGCCAGAGAGCAGTACTTC. It translates to CAISESGQGAREQYF.

This chain uses TRBV7-2 with TRBJ2-1; D might be TRBD2 (5 bases). The CDR3 loop spans 15 amino acids. V lost 2 bases, J lost 3 bases, and 11 bases lay in between. Germline V lookup: CDR1 SGHTA, CDR2 FQGNSA. Written as DNA, the CDR3 is TGTGCCAGCAGCTTAATCTTTGGGAGCTACAATGAGCAGTTCTTC. Translating it yields CASSLIFGSYNEQFF.

V is TRBV15 and J is TRBJ1-4; the D gene is possibly TRBD1 (5 bases). V was trimmed by 1 base and J by 8 bases, leaving 8 bases between them. Germline CDR1 and CDR2: LNHNV and YYDKDF (reference sequence). The CDR3 has 13 residues. CDR3 amino acids: CATSRGRGEKLFF. As DNA, the CDR3 is TGTGCCACCAGCAGAGGCCGGGGGGAAAAACTGTTTTTT.

The V call is TRBV19, the J call TRBJ2-5, with TRBD1 identical over 11 bases. The CDR3 runs 16 residues. Germline V CDR1 and CDR2: LNHDA, SQIVND (reference sequence). The trim removed 4 bases at V and 5 bases at J, leaving 9 bases unmatched. The CDR3 loop reads CASSTTDRGRWETQYF. The DNA of the CDR3 is TGTGCCAGTAGTACCACGGACAGGGGGCGATGGGAGACCCAGTACTTC.

This rearrangement joins TRBV19 to TRBJ1-4, with D possibly TRBD1 on 6 matching bases. There are 14 residues in the CDR3. CDR1 and CDR2 from the germline V gene are LNHDA and SQIVND (reference sequence). The germline V and J ends were trimmed by 6 bases and 4 bases, with 12 bases remaining between them. In nucleotides, the CDR3 is TGTGCCAGTAGGCCACAGGGAAGTAATGAAAAACTGTTTTTT. Translated: CASRPQGSNEKLFF.

The chain has TRBV19 and TRBJ1-2; D is perhaps TRBD1 (5 bases). The CDR3 length is 15 residues. With 5 bases removed from V and 6 bases from J, the gap between germline ends came to 19 bases. Germline values: CDR1 LNHDA, CDR2 SQIVND (reference sequence). CDR3 DNA sequence: TGTGCCAGTAGTGGGGGGTCGTCAGGCATCGATGGCTACACCTTC. This translates into CASSGGSSGIDGYTF.

J is TRBJ2-3 and V is TRBV18, with 9 bases aligning to TRBD1. The CDR3 loop spans 16 amino acids. Germline trimming cut 5 bases from V and 1 base from J; bases unmatched to any gene: 7. Germline-derived CDR1 and CDR2 are KGHSH and LQKENI. CDR3 sequence (DNA): TGTGCCAGCTCAAGCCGGGACAGGGTACGCACAGATACGCAGTATTTT. This sequence encodes CASSSRDRVRTDTQYF.

This clone appeared a few times. The V call is TRBV18, the J call TRBJ2-3, with D possibly being TRBD1 (6 bases). Trimming removed 5 bases from V and 2 bases from J, with 11 bases in between. Germline loops: CDR1 KGHSH, CDR2 LQKENI. This CDR3 is 14 amino acids long. For the CDR3, the DNA is TGTGCCAGCTCAGAGGACAGCCTCACAGATACGCAGTATTTT. Translation: CASSEDSLTDTQYF.

The chain couples TRBV6-6 to TRBJ1-3; tentatively, D is TRBD1 (5 bases). The CDR3 is 14 residues long. Per the germline V gene, CDR1 is MNHNY and CDR2 is SVGAGI (reference sequence). Deletions cut 4 bases from V and 10 bases from J, with 17 bases between. The CDR3 sequence: CASSSTVLETTIYF. As DNA, the CDR3 is TGTGCCAGCAGTTCGACAGTATTGGAAACAACCATATATTTT.

The V call is TRBV5-1, the J call TRBJ2-1, with TRBD2 matching 9 bases. The CDR3 has 17 amino acids. V trimming: 0 bases; J trimming: 1 base; junction bases outside the gene matches: 5. Germline V CDR1 and CDR2: SGHRS, YFSETQ. In DNA, the CDR3 is TGCGCCAGCAGCTTGGTTGGGGCGGGAGGGTCCTACAATGAGCAGTTCTTC. It translates to CASSLVGAGGSYNEQFF.